This T cell receptor (beta chain) derives from a study of CD8 T cells in ankylosing spondylitis. Study-wide results and caveats: Seemingly characteristic of ankylosing spondylitis blood was a TCR beta motif consisting of under ten highly homologous variants.

Quantitative molecular-barcoded 5'-RACE generated the TCR beta libraries. In TCRdb, the 5' RACE reads were re-called with MiXCR into one record per CDR3 protein. In the table there are roughly 700,000 distinct CDR3 sequences, around 20% of which are singletons. CDR1 is SGHDN, CDR2 FVKESK, per germline. The CDR3 runs to 16 residues. V lost 0 bases and J lost 0, with 10 bases in between. This clonotype was detected a few times. As yet, its antigen is unknown. The chain links TRBV14 to TRBJ2-3; D call uncertain. The TCR sequence derives from a male donor with ankylosing spondylitis. Material for sequencing was blood, either unsorted or a sorted T cell fraction (not recorded which). CDR3 amino acids: CASSQDLPGSTDTQYF. The CDR3 nucleotides are TGTGCCAGCAGCCAAGATCTCCCAGGAAGCACAGATACGCAGTATTTT.